The entry below gives a single T cell receptor (beta chain) sequence along with its context. The antigen is not known. Recipient blood drawn about 28 days pretransplant and days 30, 100, 180 after. Trimming cost V 2 bases and J 0 bases, with 6 bases left between them. The CDR3 is 14 residues long. CDR1 SGHTA and CDR2 FQGNSA come from the germline V gene. This specimen comes from a study of T cell clonotyping in hematopoietic cell transplantation. Data came from immunoSEQ multiplex PCR; TCRdb stores just in-frame clones and leaves some out. The data contain 15,000 to 20,000 clones, 85% to 90% of them singletons. General study results and limits: Few recipient clonotypes overlapped donors; over 95% were de novo at given depth.

The chain employs TRBV7-2 and TRBJ2-3; no clear D. Sequences were derived from PBMCs, sampled 100 days after allogeneic stem cell transplant. This receptor was obtained from a male patient aged 55-69 years who had an allogeneic stem cell transplant from a related donor, so the T cells may come from the graft donor. Some clones in this sample may be carry-over from other donors' samples. The CDR3, as DNA: TGTGCCAGCAGCTTACCCCCGAGCACAGATACGCAGTATTTT. It translates to CASSLPPSTDTQYF.